This T cell receptor (beta chain) is from a study of human thymus T cells. Resections that were taken during corrective heart surgery supplied the thymus tissue. It was healthy Finnish infants having corrective surgery for congenital heart defects who were the donors. The CDR3 sequence is 13 residues long. From germline, CDR1 is ENHRY and CDR2 SYGVKD. Trimming left V 2 bases short and J 7 bases short, with 11 bases between. The table came from immunoSEQ multiplex PCR; TCRdb's copy has only in-frame clones and leaves some out. The sample records tens of thousands of clones, roughly 96% being singletons. Concerning this clone: No antigen is known for it.

Study-level findings and limits: Apparent bias marked the V and J gene usage of thymic and blood repertoires. The related literature has documented a marked overlap of thymic repertoires among unrelated individuals.

The gene calls are TRBV10-3 and TRBJ1-1, with D maybe TRBD1 (5 bases). This clonotype was sampled from a girl less than two years old with a congenital heart defect but otherwise immunologically healthy. The sample taken for sequencing was thymus tissue. CDR3 coding DNA: TGTGCCATCAGTGAGAAAAGGGGCGGTGAAGCTTTCTTT. Residues: CAISEKRGGEAFF.